At least ten counts were recorded for the clone carrying this TCR beta chain. This sample stems from a study of patients and donors after allogeneic stem cell transplantation. There are 12 residues in the CDR3. The V gene's germline CDR1 is DFQATT and CDR2 SNEGSKA (reference sequence). V was trimmed by 1 base and J by 2 bases, leaving 6 bases between them. TCRdb processed the RT-PCR reads anew with MiXCR; each CDR3 protein has one entry. The data contain 800,000 to 1,000,000 distinct CDR3 sequences, about a sixth of them singletons. The sequenced sample was blood, either unsorted or a sorted T cell fraction (not recorded which). The chain has TRBV20-1 and TRBJ2-7; the D gene is possibly TRBD1 (5 bases). This sequence was found in a human donor who was either an allogeneic HSCT recipient or a stem cell or donor lymphocyte infusion donor (not recorded which). It is not recorded whose cells these are; they may come from a transplant donor. CDR3 in amino acids: CSARGQTYEQYF. The CDR3 bases are TGCAGTGCTAGAGGACAGACCTACGAGCAGTACTTC.